The sample holds a few counts of the clone carrying this T cell receptor (beta chain). V lost 3 bases to trimming and J lost 0 bases; unmatched junction nucleotides: 4. Per the germline V gene, CDR1 is SGHNT and CDR2 is YYREEE (reference sequence). CDR3 length: 15 residues. Researchers ran the PCR with 60 Vbeta and 13 Jbeta primers. Libraries were prepared by immunoSEQ multiplex PCR; TCRdb keeps only in-frame clonotypes and omits some of them. This sample has 90,000 to 120,000 clones; 55% to 75% occur once, and the top ten carry 3.8%. The data were obtained in a study of cytomegalovirus exposure and HLA in healthy donors.

V usage is TRBV5-4 and J usage is TRBJ2-3; 7 nucleotides match TRBD2. Sequencing input: PBMCs. This receptor was taken from a man aged 25-45 years in good health and CMV-seropositive. The CDR3 nucleotides read TGTGCCAGCAGCTATGGGGGGGTTAGCACAGATACGCAGTATTTT. Its translation is CASSYGGVSTDTQYF.